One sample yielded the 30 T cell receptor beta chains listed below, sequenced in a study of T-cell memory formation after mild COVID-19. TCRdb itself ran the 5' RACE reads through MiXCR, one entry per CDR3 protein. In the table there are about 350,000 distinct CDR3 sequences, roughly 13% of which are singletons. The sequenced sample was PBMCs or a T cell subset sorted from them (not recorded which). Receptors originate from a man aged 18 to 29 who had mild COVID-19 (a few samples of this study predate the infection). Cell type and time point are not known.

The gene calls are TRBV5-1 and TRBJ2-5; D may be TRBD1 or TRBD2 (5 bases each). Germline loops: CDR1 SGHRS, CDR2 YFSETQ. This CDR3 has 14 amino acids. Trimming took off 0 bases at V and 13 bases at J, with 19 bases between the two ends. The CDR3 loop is CASSLGTGTMIGYF. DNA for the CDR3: TGCGCCAGCAGCTTGGGAACCGGGACCATGATCGGGTACTTC.

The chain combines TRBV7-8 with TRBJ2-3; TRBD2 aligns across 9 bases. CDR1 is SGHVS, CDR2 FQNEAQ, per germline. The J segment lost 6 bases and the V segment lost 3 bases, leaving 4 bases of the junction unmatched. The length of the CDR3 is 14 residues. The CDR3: CASSFSGGKDTQYF. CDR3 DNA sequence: TGTGCCAGCAGCTTCAGCGGGGGGAAGGATACGCAGTATTTT.

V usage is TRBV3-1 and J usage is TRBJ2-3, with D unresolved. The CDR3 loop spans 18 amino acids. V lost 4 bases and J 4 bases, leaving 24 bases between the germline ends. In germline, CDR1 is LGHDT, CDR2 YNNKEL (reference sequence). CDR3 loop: CASSLRTYTYSHADTQYF. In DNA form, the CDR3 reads TGTGCCAGCAGCCTCCGAACATATACTTATAGTCACGCAGATACGCAGTATTTT.

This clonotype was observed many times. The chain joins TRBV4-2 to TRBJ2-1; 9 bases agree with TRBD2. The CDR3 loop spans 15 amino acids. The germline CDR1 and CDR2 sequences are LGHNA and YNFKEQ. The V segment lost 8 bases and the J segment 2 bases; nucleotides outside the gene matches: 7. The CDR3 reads CASLSGGTTYNEQFF. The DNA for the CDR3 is TGTGCCAGCTTAAGCGGGGGGACAACCTACAATGAGCAGTTCTTC.

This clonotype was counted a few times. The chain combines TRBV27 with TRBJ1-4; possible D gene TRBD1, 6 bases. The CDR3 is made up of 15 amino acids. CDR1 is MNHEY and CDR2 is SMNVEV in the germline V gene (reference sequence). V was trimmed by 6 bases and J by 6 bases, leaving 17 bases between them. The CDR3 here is CASSLLGGRYEKLFF. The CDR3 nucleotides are TGTGCCAGCAGCCTCCTAGGGGGGCGGTATGAAAAACTGTTTTTT.

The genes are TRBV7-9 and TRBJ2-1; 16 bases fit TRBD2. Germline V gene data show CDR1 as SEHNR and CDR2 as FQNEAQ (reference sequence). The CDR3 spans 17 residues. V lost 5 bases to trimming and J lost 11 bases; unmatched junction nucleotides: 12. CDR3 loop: CASSHRGLAGGPMKQFF. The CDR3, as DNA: TGTGCCAGCAGCCATCGGGGACTAGCGGGGGGGCCTATGAAGCAGTTCTTC.

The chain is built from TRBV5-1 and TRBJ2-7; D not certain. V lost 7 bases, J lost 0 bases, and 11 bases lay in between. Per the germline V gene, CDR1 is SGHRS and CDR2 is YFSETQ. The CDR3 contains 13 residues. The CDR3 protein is CASGDVRSYEQYF. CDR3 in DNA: TGCGCCAGCGGCGACGTCCGCTCCTACGAGCAGTACTTC.

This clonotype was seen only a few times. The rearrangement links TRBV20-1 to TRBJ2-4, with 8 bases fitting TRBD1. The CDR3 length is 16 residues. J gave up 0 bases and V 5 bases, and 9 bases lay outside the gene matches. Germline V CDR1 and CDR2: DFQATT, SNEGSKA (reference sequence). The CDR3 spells CSAHIGQGVAKNIQYF. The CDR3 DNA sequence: TGCAGTGCTCATATTGGACAGGGAGTAGCCAAAAACATTCAGTACTTC.

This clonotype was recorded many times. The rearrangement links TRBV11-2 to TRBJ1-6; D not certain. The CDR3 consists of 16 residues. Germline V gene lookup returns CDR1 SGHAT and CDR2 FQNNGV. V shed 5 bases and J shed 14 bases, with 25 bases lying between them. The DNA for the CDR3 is TGTGCCAGCAGCCCTCAGGCCTTAAGGGTAACGGAGGCCCTCCACTTT. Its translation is CASSPQALRVTEALHF.

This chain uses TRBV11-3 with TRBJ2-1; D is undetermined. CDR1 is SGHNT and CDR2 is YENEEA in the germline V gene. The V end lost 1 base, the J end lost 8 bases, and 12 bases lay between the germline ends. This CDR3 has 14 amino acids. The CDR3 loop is CASSLGGRTYEQFF. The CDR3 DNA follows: TGTGCCAGCAGCTTAGGTGGTAGGACCTATGAGCAGTTCTTC.

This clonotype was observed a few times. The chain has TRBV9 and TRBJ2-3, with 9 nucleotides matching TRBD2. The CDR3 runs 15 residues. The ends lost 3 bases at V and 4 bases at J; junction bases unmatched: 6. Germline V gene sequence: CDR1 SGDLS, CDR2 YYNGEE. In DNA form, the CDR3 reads TGTGCCAGCAGCGGGAGCGGGGGGAGGTCAGATACGCAGTATTTT. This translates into CASSGSGGRSDTQYF.

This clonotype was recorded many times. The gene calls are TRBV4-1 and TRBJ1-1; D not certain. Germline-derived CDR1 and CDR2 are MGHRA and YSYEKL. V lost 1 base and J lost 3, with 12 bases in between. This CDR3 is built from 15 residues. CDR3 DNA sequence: TGCGCCAGCAGCCAAGTGGGAGGGTCTTACACTGAAGCTTTCTTT. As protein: CASSQVGGSYTEAFF.

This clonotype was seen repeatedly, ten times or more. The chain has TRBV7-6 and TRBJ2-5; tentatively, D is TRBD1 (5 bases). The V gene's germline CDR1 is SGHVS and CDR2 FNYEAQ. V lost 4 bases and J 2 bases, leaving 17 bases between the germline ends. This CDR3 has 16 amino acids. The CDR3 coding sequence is TGTGCCAGCAGCTCCCGGATCTGGGGCACACAAGAGACCCAGTACTTC. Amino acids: CASSSRIWGTQETQYF.

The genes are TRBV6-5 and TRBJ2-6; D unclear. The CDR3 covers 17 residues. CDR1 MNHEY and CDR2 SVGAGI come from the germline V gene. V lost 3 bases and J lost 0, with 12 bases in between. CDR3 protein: CASSYLGSLSGANVLTF. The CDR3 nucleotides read TGTGCCAGCAGTTATCTGGGCAGCCTCTCTGGGGCCAACGTCCTGACTTTC.

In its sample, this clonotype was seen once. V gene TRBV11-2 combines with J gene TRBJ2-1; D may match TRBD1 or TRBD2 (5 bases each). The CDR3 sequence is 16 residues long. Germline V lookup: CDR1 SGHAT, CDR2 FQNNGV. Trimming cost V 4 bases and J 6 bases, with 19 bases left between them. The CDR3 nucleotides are TGTGCCAGCAGCTCATCCCGCTATCGGGGACCCAATGAGCAGTTCTTC. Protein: CASSSSRYRGPNEQFF.

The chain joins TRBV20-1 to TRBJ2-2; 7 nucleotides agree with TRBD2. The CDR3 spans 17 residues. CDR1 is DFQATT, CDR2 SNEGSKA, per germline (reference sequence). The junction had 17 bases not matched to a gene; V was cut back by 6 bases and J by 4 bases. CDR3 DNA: TGCAGTGCCCGAATCTTCCGGGCGGGGGAACCCACCGGGGAGCTGTTTTTT. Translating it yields CSARIFRAGEPTGELFF.

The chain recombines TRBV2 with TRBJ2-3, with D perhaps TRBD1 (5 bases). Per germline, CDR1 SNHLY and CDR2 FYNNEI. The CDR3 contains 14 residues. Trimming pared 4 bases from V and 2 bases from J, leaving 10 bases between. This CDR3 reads CASSARTPTDTQYF. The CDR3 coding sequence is TGTGCCAGCAGTGCCAGGACACCCACAGATACGCAGTATTTT.

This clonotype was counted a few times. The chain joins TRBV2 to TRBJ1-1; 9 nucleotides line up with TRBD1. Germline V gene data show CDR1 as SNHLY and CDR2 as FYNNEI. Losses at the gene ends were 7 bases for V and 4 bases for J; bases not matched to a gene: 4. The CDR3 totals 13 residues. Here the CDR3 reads CASTGTGSTEAFF. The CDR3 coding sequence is TGTGCCAGCACCGGGACAGGGTCCACTGAAGCTTTCTTT.

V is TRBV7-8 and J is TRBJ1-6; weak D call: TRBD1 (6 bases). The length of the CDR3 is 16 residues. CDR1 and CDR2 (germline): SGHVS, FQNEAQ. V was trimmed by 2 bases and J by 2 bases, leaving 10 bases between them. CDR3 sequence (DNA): TGTGCCAGCAGCTTATACAGGGACCCCTATAATTCACCCCTCCACTTT. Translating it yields CASSLYRDPYNSPLHF. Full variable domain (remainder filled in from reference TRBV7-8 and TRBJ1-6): GAGVSQSPRYKVAKRGQDVALRCDPISGHVSLFWYQQALGQGPEFLTYFQNEAQLDKSGLPSDRFFAERPEGSVSTLKIQRTQQEDSAVYLCASSLYRDPYNSPLHFGNGTRLTVT.

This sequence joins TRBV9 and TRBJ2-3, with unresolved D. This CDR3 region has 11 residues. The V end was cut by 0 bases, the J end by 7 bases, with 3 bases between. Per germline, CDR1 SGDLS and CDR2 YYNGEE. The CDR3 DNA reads TGTGCCAGCAGCGTAGACAATACGCAGTATTTT. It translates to CASSVDNTQYF. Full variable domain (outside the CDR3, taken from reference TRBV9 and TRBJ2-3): DSGVTQTPKHLITATGQRVTLRCSPRSGDLSVYWYQQSLDQGLQFLIQYYNGEERAKGNILERFSAQQFPDLHSELNLSSLELGDSALYFCASSVDNTQYFGPGTRLTVL.

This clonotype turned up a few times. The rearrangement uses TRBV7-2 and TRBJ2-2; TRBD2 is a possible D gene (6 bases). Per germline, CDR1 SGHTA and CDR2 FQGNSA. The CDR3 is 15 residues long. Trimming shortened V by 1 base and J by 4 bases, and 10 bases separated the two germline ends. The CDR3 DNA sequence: TGTGCCAGCAGCTTAGTCGGCGGGGCCACCGGGGAGCTGTTTTTT. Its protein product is CASSLVGGATGELFF. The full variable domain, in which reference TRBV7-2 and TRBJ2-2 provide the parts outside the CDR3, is GAGVSQSPSNKVTEKGKDVELRCDPISGHTALYWYRQSLGQGLEFLIYFQGNSAPDKSGLPSDRFSAERTGGSVSTLTIQRTQQEDSAVYLCASSLVGGATGELFFGEGSRLTVL.

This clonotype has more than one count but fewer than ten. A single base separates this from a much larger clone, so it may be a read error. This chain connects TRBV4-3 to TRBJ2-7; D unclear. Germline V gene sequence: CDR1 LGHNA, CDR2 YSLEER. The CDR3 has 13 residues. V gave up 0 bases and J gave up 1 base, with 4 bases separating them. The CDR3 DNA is TGCGCCAGCAGCCAAGACGGTTCCTACGAGCAGTACTTC. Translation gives CASSQDGSYEQYF.

CDR3 sequence (DNA): TGTGCCAGCAGTTACTCGTATATGAATGAAGCTTTCTTT. It codes for CASSYSYMNEAFF. The V and J genes are TRBV6-5 and TRBJ1-1; D gene unclear. The CDR3 runs to 13 residues. Trimming removed 0 bases at V and 7 bases at J, with 9 bases between. Germline CDR1 reads MNHEY; CDR2 reads SVGAGI.

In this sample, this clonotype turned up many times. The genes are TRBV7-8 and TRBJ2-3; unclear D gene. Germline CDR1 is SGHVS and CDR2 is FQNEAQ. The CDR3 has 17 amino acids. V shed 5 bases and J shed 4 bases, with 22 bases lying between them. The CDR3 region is CASSPLGHTEFADTQYF. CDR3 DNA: TGTGCCAGCAGCCCCCTCGGCCACACGGAGTTTGCAGATACGCAGTATTTT.

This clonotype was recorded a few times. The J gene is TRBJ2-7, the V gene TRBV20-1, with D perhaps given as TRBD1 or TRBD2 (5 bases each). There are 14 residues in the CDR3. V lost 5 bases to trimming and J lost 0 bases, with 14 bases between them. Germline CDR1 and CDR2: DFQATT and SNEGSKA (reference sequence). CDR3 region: CSARSVGTSYEQYF. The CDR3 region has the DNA TGCAGTGCTCGGTCCGTCGGGACCTCCTACGAGCAGTACTTC.

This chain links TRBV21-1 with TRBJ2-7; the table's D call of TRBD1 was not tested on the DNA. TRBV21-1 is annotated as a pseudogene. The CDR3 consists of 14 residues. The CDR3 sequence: CASSRDIPVYEQYV. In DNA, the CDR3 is TGTGCCAGCAGCAGGGACATACCGGTCTACGAGCAGTACGTC.

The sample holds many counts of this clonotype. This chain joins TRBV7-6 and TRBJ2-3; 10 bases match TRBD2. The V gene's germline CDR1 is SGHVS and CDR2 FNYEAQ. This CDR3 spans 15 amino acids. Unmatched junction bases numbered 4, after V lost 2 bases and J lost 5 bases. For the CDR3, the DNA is TGTGCCAGCAGCTTAAGCGGGGGGGCCGGAGATACGCAGTATTTT. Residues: CASSLSGGAGDTQYF.

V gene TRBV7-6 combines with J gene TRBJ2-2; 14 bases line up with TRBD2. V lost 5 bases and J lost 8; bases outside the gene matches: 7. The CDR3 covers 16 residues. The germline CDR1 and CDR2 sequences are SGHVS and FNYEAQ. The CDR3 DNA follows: TGTGCCAGCAGCGATGGACTAGCGGGGGGCGTTGGGGAGCTGTTTTTT. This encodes CASSDGLAGGVGELFF.

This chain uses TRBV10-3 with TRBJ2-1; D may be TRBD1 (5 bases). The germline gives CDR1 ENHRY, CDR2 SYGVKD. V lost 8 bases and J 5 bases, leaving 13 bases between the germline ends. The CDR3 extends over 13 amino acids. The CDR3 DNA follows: TGTGCCATCGGGCAGGGCGGTCACAATGAGCAGTTCTTC. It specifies CAIGQGGHNEQFF.

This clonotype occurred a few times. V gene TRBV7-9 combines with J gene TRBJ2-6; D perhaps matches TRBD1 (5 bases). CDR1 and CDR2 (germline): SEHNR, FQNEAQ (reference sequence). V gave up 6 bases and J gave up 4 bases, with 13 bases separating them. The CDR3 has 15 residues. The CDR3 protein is CASSPPGNGANVLTF. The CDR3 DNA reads TGTGCCAGCAGTCCTCCAGGGAACGGGGCCAACGTCCTGACTTTC.